A selection of T cell receptor beta chains follows, all from one sample in a study of blood T cell repertoires in COVID-19. TCRdb's table, derived via immunoSEQ multiplex PCR, lists solely in-frame clones and lacks some. The top ten clones hold approximately 1.8% of a sample with around 140,000 clones, approximately 88% of them seen once. Sequences were obtained from peripheral blood. Every receptor here comes from a man in his sixties or seventies with acute or convalescent COVID-19. The CDR3 runs from the conserved cysteine through the conserved F or W. D genes are given only for firm matches. Size values are once, few and many counts, or a class for expanded clones, and some rows have none.

j_call	v_call	d_call	clone_size	cdr3_nt	cdr3_aa
TRBJ1-2	TRBV29-1	TRBD1	NA	TGCAGCGTTGGGGGACAGGGGGCAAGAGGCTACACCTTC	CSVGGQGARGYTF
TRBJ2-2	TRBV5-1	NA	NA	TGCGCCAGCAGCGCCTTAGATTCCCTTACCGGGGAGCTGTTTTTT	CASSALDSLTGELFF
TRBJ1-6	TRBV2	NA	NA	TGTGCCAGCAGTGAGATACAAGGGACAAGTGCTTCACCCCTCCACTTT	CASSEIQGTSASPLHF
TRBJ2-1	TRBV3-1/TRBV3-2	NA	NA	TGTGCCAGCAGCCAAGATCAGGGATCCTACAATGAGCAGTTCTTC	CASSQDQGSYNEQFF
TRBJ1-5	TRBV5-1	NA	NA	TGCGCCAGCAGCCCGGGTGGGGGGTTCAATCAGCCCCAGCATTTT	CASSPGGGFNQPQHF
TRBJ2-2	TRBV9	NA	few	TGTGCCAGCAGCCCCCAGCGCGGAACGGTGCCCACCGGGGAGCTGTTTTTT	CASSPQRGTVPTGELFF
TRBJ2-7	TRBV10-2	TRBD2	NA	TGCGCCAGCAGTGAGTCGGTAGCGGGGTCATACGAGCAGTACTTC	CASSESVAGSYEQYF
TRBJ2-5	TRBV4-2	NA	few	TGTGCCAGCAGCCGGGCGGGGGCCCAAGAGACCCAGTACTTC	CASSRAGAQETQYF
TRBJ2-5	TRBV5-1	NA	NA	TGCGCCAGCAGCTCCGGGGACCAAGAGACCCAGTACTTC	CASSSGDQETQYF
TRBJ2-7	TRBV7-9	TRBD1	NA	TGTGCCAGCAGCTTAGCGTCAGGGGGCCCCTACGAGCAGTACTTC	CASSLASGGPYEQYF
TRBJ2-1	TRBV5-1	TRBD1	NA	TGCGCCAGCTCCCGTTCGGGACAGGGTGCCAATGAGCAGTTCTTC	CASSRSGQGANEQFF
TRBJ2-1	TRBV30	NA	NA	TGTGCCTGGGTTAGTGGGAGCTCCTACAATGAGCAGTTCTTC	CAWVSGSSYNEQFF
TRBJ1-2	TRBV19	NA	NA	TGTGCCAGTAGTCGGGGGATAAATACTAACTATGGCTACACCTTC	CASSRGINTNYGYTF
TRBJ2-2	TRBV9	TRBD1	few	TGTGCCAGCAGCGGGACAGGGGGCTTAGCCGGGGAGCTGTTTTTT	CASSGTGGLAGELFF
TRBJ1-2	TRBV7-2	TRBD1	NA	TGTGCCAGCAGCCAACAACTGACAGGGGATGGCTACACCTTC	CASSQQLTGDGYTF
TRBJ1-5	TRBV18	TRBD1	NA	TGTGCCAGCTCACCTACAGGGGGCGAAGATCAGCCCCAGCATTTT	CASSPTGGEDQPQHF
TRBJ2-1	TRBV5-1	TRBD1	NA	TGCGCCAGCAGCTTGTTGACAGGGAGCGGCTACAATGAGCAGTTCTTC	CASSLLTGSGYNEQFF
TRBJ2-5	TRBV27	TRBD1	NA	TGTGCCACGGCCAGGGACAGGGCCCAAGAGACCCAGTACTTC	CATARDRAQETQYF
TRBJ2-3	TRBV7-2	TRBD2	NA	TGTGCCAGCAGCCTCGAATTGTATAGCGGGGGAAGGGTGGATACGCAGTATTTT	CASSLELYSGGRVDTQYF
TRBJ1-5	TRBV19	NA	NA	TGTGCCACACTAGGACAGACACACCGTTTCAATCAGCCCCAGCATTTT	CATLGQTHRFNQPQHF
TRBJ2-3	TRBV6-5	NA	NA	TGTGCCAGCAGCGCAGGACTGCAGCCGGGGTCGCAGTATTTT	CASSAGLQPGSQYF
TRBJ2-1	TRBV11-3	NA	NA	TGTGCCAGCAGCCTAGCGCGGAACAATGAGCAGTTCTTC	CASSLARNNEQFF
TRBJ2-2	TRBV13	NA	NA	TGTGCCAGCAGCTTGCGCCGGGACATTACCGGGGAGCTGTTTTTT	CASSLRRDITGELFF
TRBJ1-1	TRBV6-5	NA	NA	TGTGCCAGTCAGGGGTCCCTGAACACTGAAGCTTTCTTT	CASQGSLNTEAFF
TRBJ2-3	TRBV7-9	TRBD2	once	TGTGCCAGCAGCTACCCCGGGGGGGCCGCAGATACGCAGTATTTT	CASSYPGGAADTQYF